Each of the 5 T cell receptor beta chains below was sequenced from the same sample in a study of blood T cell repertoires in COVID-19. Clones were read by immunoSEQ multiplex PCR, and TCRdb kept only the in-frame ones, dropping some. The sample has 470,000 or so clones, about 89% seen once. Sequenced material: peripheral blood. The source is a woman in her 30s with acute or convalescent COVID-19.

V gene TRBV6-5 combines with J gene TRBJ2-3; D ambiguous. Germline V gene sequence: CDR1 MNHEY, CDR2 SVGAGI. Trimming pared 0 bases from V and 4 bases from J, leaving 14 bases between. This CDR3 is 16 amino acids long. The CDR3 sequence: CASSYSIGSVADTQYF. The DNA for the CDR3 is TGTGCCAGCAGTTACTCAATCGGTTCCGTCGCAGATACGCAGTATTTT.

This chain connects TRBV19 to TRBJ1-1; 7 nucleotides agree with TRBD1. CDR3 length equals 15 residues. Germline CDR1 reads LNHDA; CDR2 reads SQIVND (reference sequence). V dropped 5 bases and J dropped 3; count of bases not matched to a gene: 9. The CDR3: CASSYETGSYTEAFF. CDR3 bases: TGTGCCAGTAGTTATGAGACAGGGTCCTACACTGAAGCTTTCTTT. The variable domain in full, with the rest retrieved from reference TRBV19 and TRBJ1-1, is DGGITQSPKYLFRKEGQNVTLSCEQNLNHDAMYWYRQDPGQGLRLIYYSQIVNDFQKGDIAEGYSVSREKKESFPLTVTSAQKNPTAFYLCASSYETGSYTEAFFGQGTRLTVV.

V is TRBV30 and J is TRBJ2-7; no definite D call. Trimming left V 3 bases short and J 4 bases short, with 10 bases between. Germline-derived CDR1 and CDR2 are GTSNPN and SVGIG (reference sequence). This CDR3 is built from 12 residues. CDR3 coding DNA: TGTGCCTGGAGCACCGACAATTACGAGCAGTACTTC. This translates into CAWSTDNYEQYF. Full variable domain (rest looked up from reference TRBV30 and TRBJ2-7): SQTIHQWPATLVQPVGSPLSLECTVEGTSNPNLYWYRQAAGRGLQLLFYSVGIGQISSEVPQNLSASRPQDRQFILSSKKLLLSDSGFYLCAWSTDNYEQYFGPGTRLTVT.

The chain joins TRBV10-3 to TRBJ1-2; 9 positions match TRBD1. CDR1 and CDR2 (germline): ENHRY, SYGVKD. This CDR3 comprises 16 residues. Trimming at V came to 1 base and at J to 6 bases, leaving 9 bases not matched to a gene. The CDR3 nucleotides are TGTGCCATCAGTGAGTTCCATTACAGGGGGCGGGATGGCTACACCTTC. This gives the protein CAISEFHYRGRDGYTF.

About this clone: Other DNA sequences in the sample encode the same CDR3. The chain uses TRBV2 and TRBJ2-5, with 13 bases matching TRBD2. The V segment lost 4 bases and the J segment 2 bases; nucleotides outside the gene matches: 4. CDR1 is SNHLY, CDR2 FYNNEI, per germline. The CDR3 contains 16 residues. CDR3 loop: CASSGGLAGDQETQYF. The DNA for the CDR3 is TGTGCCAGCAGTGGTGGACTAGCGGGGGATCAAGAGACCCAGTACTTC.